This T cell receptor beta chain is drawn from a study of blood T cell repertoires in COVID-19. Data came from immunoSEQ multiplex PCR; TCRdb stores just in-frame clones and leaves some out. The repertoire holds around 180,000 clones, approximately 90% seen once, with 4% to 5.5% in the top ten. The sequenced material came from peripheral blood. This TCR came from a human donor in a cohort sampled during active COVID-19.

The chain's CDR3 is CASSHPSGRVKSAEQYF. The CDR3 DNA reads as TGCGCCAGCAGTCACCCCAGCGGGAGGGTTAAATCGGCCGAGCAGTACTTC. The V gene is TRBV23-1, the J gene TRBJ2-7, with 10 bases fitting TRBD2. TRBV23-1 is sorted into the ORF group, with uncertain function. The trim removed 3 bases at V and 6 bases at J, leaving 14 bases unmatched. CDR3 length equals 17 residues.